This T cell receptor (beta chain) came from a study of OX40 agonist ivuxolimab in advanced cancers. Study-wide context: Given to patients was ivuxolimab, an agonistic anti-OX40 (CD134) antibody. Averaging around 60 years in age, with a range of roughly 20 to 90, the cohort was around 85% male.

Data came from immunoSEQ multiplex PCR; TCRdb stores just in-frame clones and leaves some out. The table lists about 38,000 clones, about nine tenths of them singletons, with less than 50% in the top ten. V was pared by 6 bases and J by 1 base, with 7 bases of the junction left unmatched. CDR3 length: 15 residues. Germline V gene data show CDR1 as MNHEY and CDR2 as SMNVEV (reference sequence). The specimen comprised CD4+ or CD8+ T cells sorted from blood, sampled in a trial of the OX40 agonist ivuxolimab. The receptor's source is an adult with an advanced solid tumor such as melanoma, head and neck, liver or kidney cancer. J is TRBJ2-7 and V is TRBV27; 9 nucleotides match TRBD1. The CDR3 loop is CASSPFGQGSYEQYF. In DNA form, the CDR3 reads TGTGCCAGCAGCCCCTTCGGACAGGGGTCCTACGAGCAGTACTTC.